Following are 25 T cell receptor beta chains from one sample sequenced in a study of T cells in Graves' hyperthyroidism and ophthalmopathy. It was RNA transcripts that yielded the amplified TCR beta CDR3 regions. The primer set for the first-round RT-PCR of the TCR CDR3 was HTBI. TCRdb reprocessed the multiplex PCR reads with MiXCR, giving one entry per CDR3 protein. The repertoire has some 320,000 distinct CDR3 sequences, about an eighth of them found once; the top ten carry roughly 33%. The sequenced material came from blood. Source of these receptors: a woman between 35 and 50 years old with Graves' ophthalmopathy.

This clonotype came up many times. This rearrangement joins TRBV6-1 to TRBJ2-1, with 7 positions matching TRBD2. With V trimmed by 6 bases and J by 3 bases, 17 bases remained unmatched. Germline loops: CDR1 MNHNS, CDR2 SASEGT. This CDR3 has 18 amino acids. The CDR3 nucleotides are TGTGCCAGCAGCCTTCTCCTCGGACTAGAGTTAGGCTACAATGAGCAGTTCTTC. It translates to CASSLLLGLELGYNEQFF.

This clonotype has a count of ten or more. The V gene is TRBV18, the J gene TRBJ1-1, with 8 bases matching TRBD1. The V and J ends lost 8 bases and 1 base, in that order; junction bases with no gene match: 6. This CDR3 is 14 amino acids long. Germline lookup yields CDR1 KGHSH and CDR2 LQKENI. The CDR3 loop is CASRQGRGNTEAFF. CDR3 DNA: TGTGCCAGCCGACAGGGGCGAGGGAACACTGAAGCTTTCTTT.

This clonotype was detected a few times. The CDR3 spells CATRWGANTGELFF. CDR3 in DNA: TGTGCCACCCGGTGGGGGGCGAACACCGGGGAGCTGTTTTTT. The V gene is TRBV19, the J gene TRBJ2-2, with a possible D match to TRBD2 (6 bases). The CDR3 spans 14 residues. From germline, CDR1 is LNHDA and CDR2 SQIVND (reference sequence). Trimming removed 10 bases at V and 0 bases at J, with 12 bases between. The variable domain in full, with the rest retrieved from reference TRBV19 and TRBJ2-2, is DGGITQSPKYLFRKEGQNVTLSCEQNLNHDAMYWYRQDPGQGLRLIYYSQIVNDFQKGDIAEGYSVSREKKESFPLTVTSAQKNPTAFYLCATRWGANTGELFFGEGSRLTVL.

The CDR3 loop reads CASSFGGAYEQYF. The CDR3, as DNA: TGTGCCAGCAGTTTCGGGGGAGCCTACGAGCAGTACTTC. The V gene is TRBV6-2 or TRBV6-3, the J gene TRBJ2-7; D might be TRBD2 (6 bases). Germline V gives CDR1 MNHEY, CDR2 SVGEGT. Trimming took 4 bases from V and 2 from J, leaving 9 bases between them. The CDR3 sequence is 13 residues long.

This clonotype was found a few times. CDR3: CASSTPTGTGIRFDTQYF. The CDR3 nucleotides read TGTGCCAGTAGTACCCCAACCGGGACAGGGATACGCTTTGATACCCAGTACTTC. The V gene is TRBV19, the J gene TRBJ2-5; TRBD1 aligns across 9 bases. Trimming cost V 4 bases and J 8 bases; bases outside gene matches: 20. The germline V gene encodes CDR1 LNHDA and CDR2 SQIVND (reference sequence). This CDR3 contains 18 residues. Supplemented by reference TRBV19 and TRBJ2-5, the full variable domain reads DGGITQSPKYLFRKEGQNVTLSCEQNLNHDAMYWYRQDPGQGLRLIYYSQIVNDFQKGDIAEGYSVSREKKESFPLTVTSAQKNPTAFYLCASSTPTGTGIRFDTQYFGPGTRLLVL.

Ten or more counts support this clonotype. The chain has TRBV24-1 and TRBJ2-3; 8 nucleotides match TRBD1. CDR3 size: 17 residues. V gave up 4 bases and J gave up 1 base; unmatched junction bases: 9. Germline CDR1 and CDR2: KGHDR and SFDVKD. CDR3 coding DNA: TGTGCCACCAGTGAACCAGCTGGACAGGGCGGCACAGATACGCAGTATTTT. Translation: CATSEPAGQGGTDTQYF.

This clonotype was seen many times. The chain combines TRBV6-2 or TRBV6-3 with TRBJ1-2; no firm D call. The germline gives CDR1 MNHEY, CDR2 SVGEGT. This CDR3 is built from 13 residues. The ends were cut back, 6 bases at V and 0 bases at J, with 8 bases in the middle. The CDR3 nucleotides are TGTGCCAGCAGAGACACGGCTAACTATGGCTACACCTTC. Translation: CASRDTANYGYTF.

This clonotype has at least ten counts. The chain is built from TRBV5-6 and TRBJ1-1; 7 bases fit TRBD1. The CDR3 is 15 amino acids. Germline V gene data show CDR1 as SGHDT and CDR2 as YYEEEE. Trimming at V came to 0 bases and at J to 5 bases, leaving 7 bases not matched to a gene. For the CDR3, the DNA is TGTGCCAGCAGCTTGGATGGAGGGGGCAATACTGAAGCTTTCTTT. Encoded protein: CASSLDGGGNTEAFF.

The table lists this clonotype with many counts. This rearrangement joins TRBV20-1 to TRBJ1-1; D uncertain. In germline, CDR1 is DFQATT, CDR2 SNEGSKA (reference sequence). The CDR3 is 13 amino acids. The V end was cut by 6 bases, the J end by 8 bases, with 19 bases between. The CDR3 bases are TGCAGTGCCCAGAGGGATGTTTTTGGGGAAGCTTTCTTT. Translated: CSAQRDVFGEAFF.

The table lists this clonotype with a few counts. The rearrangement uses TRBV5-1 and TRBJ2-2; D not resolved. The CDR3 has 14 residues. Germline-derived CDR1 and CDR2 are SGHRS and YFSETQ. Between the trimmed V and J ends, which lost 5 bases and 5 bases, there was a span of 13 bases. The CDR3 DNA reads as TGCGCCAGCAGTTGGCTAGATAGGACCGGGGAGCTGTTTTTT. Translating it yields CASSWLDRTGELFF.

This clonotype was recorded at least ten times. The gene calls are TRBV6-5 and TRBJ1-6; TRBD1 aligns across 7 bases. This CDR3 contains 17 residues. The junction had 4 bases not matched to a gene; V was cut back by 1 base and J by 1 base. Germline V CDR1 and CDR2: MNHEY, SVGAGI. CDR3 in amino acids: CASSYFGRGSYNSPLHF. As DNA, the CDR3 is TGTGCCAGCAGTTACTTCGGCAGGGGGTCCTATAATTCACCCCTCCACTTT.

This chain connects TRBV19 to TRBJ2-2; D is uncertain. Germline V gene sequence: CDR1 LNHDA, CDR2 SQIVND (reference sequence). This CDR3 has 14 amino acids. V gave up 3 bases and J gave up 1 base, with 6 bases separating them. CDR3 DNA sequence: TGTGCCAGTAGTATCTTGGAGAACACCGGGGAGCTGTTTTTT. Its protein product is CASSILENTGELFF.

This clonotype was counted many times. The chain recombines TRBV6-1 with TRBJ2-1; no firm D call. The germline V gene encodes CDR1 MNHNS and CDR2 SASEGT. The CDR3 length is 13 residues. V was cut by 7 bases and J by 10 bases, with 17 bases left in between. The CDR3 bases are TGTGCCAGCACCCCTGGTGGGTTAGGGGAGCAGTTCTTC. As protein: CASTPGGLGEQFF.

The V gene is TRBV18, the J gene TRBJ1-5; 7 bases match TRBD1. The trim removed 0 bases at V and 3 bases at J, leaving 5 bases unmatched. The CDR3 is 16 amino acids. CDR1 is KGHSH and CDR2 is LQKENI in the germline V gene. The CDR3 sequence is CASSPPSTGINQPQHF. The CDR3 bases are TGTGCCAGCTCACCACCCTCGACAGGGATCAATCAGCCCCAGCATTTT.

This clonotype was detected ten times or more. The rearrangement links TRBV30 to TRBJ1-5; tentative D call: TRBD1 (6 bases). The CDR3 is 13 amino acids. The V gene's germline CDR1 is GTSNPN and CDR2 SVGIG (reference sequence). Trimming left V 2 bases short and J 5 bases short, with 10 bases between. CDR3 region: CAWSQQGYQPQHF. CDR3 sequence (DNA): TGTGCCTGGAGTCAACAGGGCTATCAGCCCCAGCATTTT.

This clonotype has a count of ten or more. The chain combines TRBV24-1 with TRBJ2-1; 11 positions match TRBD1. The CDR3 loop spans 16 amino acids. Germline V gene data show CDR1 as KGHDR and CDR2 as SFDVKD. The V and J ends lost 3 bases and 10 bases, in that order; junction bases with no gene match: 10. The CDR3: CATSDRGQGASGEQFF. CDR3 sequence (DNA): TGTGCCACCAGTGATCGAGGACAGGGGGCGAGCGGGGAGCAGTTCTTC.

Ten or more counts support this clonotype. This chain links TRBV6-2 or TRBV6-3 with TRBJ2-3, with 8 positions matching TRBD1. This CDR3 has 15 amino acids. Germline V gives CDR1 MNHEY, CDR2 SVGEGT. Trimming took 2 bases from V and 3 from J; bases not matched to a gene: 4. The CDR3 loop is CASSYRDRRTDTQYF. Written as DNA, the CDR3 is TGTGCCAGCAGTTACAGGGACAGGCGAACAGATACGCAGTATTTT.

This clonotype was detected ten times or more. This chain uses TRBV10-3 with TRBJ1-1, with D hard to call. Germline loops: CDR1 ENHRY, CDR2 SYGVKD. The CDR3 covers 14 residues. Trimming left V 2 bases short and J 4 bases short, with 11 bases between. The CDR3 loop is CAISEPSRVTEAFF. The CDR3 DNA reads TGTGCCATCAGTGAGCCAAGTAGGGTCACTGAAGCTTTCTTT.

This clonotype was seen ten or more times. The genes are TRBV7-9 and TRBJ2-5; D is uncertain. V was cut by 7 bases and J by 4 bases, with 10 bases left in between. The germline V gene has CDR1 SEHNR and CDR2 FQNEAQ (reference sequence). The CDR3 consists of 12 residues. This CDR3 reads CASTSKLETQYF. For the CDR3, the DNA is TGTGCCAGCACTTCCAAACTAGAGACCCAGTACTTC.

This clonotype has a count of ten or more. CDR3 sequence: CASSEARGLYGYTF. The DNA for the CDR3 is TGTGCCAGCAGTGAAGCCCGGGGATTGTATGGCTACACCTTC. The rearrangement uses TRBV2 and TRBJ1-2; the D is unclear. V lost 0 bases and J 5 bases, leaving 10 bases between the germline ends. Germline CDR1 is SNHLY and CDR2 is FYNNEI. The CDR3 has 14 residues.

There are many counts of this clonotype. The chain carries TRBV3-1 and TRBJ2-7; no clear D gene. Germline values: CDR1 LGHDT, CDR2 YNNKEL (reference sequence). The V and J ends lost 6 bases and 0 bases respectively, with 12 bases between them. This CDR3 has 14 residues. The CDR3 region is CASRAHYSSYEQYF. The DNA for the CDR3 is TGTGCCAGCAGAGCGCACTATTCCTCCTACGAGCAGTACTTC.

The rearrangement joins TRBV10-3 to TRBJ1-2; TRBD1 aligns across 7 bases. V was clipped by 0 bases and J by 6 bases; unmatched bases: 4. The CDR3 covers 14 residues. Per the germline V gene, CDR1 is ENHRY and CDR2 is SYGVKD. The CDR3 reads CAISESNRGNGYTF. CDR3 bases: TGTGCCATCAGTGAGTCGAACAGGGGCAATGGCTACACCTTC.

The sample holds a few counts of this clonotype. CDR3: CASRSDSEGTKNIQYF. CDR3 coding DNA: TGTGCCAGCAGATCGGACAGTGAGGGAACCAAAAACATTCAGTACTTC. The chain carries TRBV6-1 and TRBJ2-4, with D maybe TRBD1 (6 bases). Trimming took 6 bases from V and 2 from J, leaving 17 bases between them. Germline V CDR1 and CDR2: MNHNS, SASEGT. CDR3 length: 16 amino acids.

This clonotype has a count of ten or more. The chain is built from TRBV6-1 and TRBJ2-1, with D hard to call. V lost 1 base and J 8 bases, leaving 6 bases between the germline ends. Germline V gives CDR1 MNHNS, CDR2 SASEGT. This CDR3 has 12 amino acids. DNA for the CDR3: TGTGCCAGCAGTGAAGAAGGATATGAGCAGTTCTTC. Translating gives CASSEEGYEQFF.

This clonotype was seen many times. The V gene is TRBV6-1, the J gene TRBJ1-5, with 7 bases matching TRBD1. CDR3 length equals 16 residues. Germline loops: CDR1 MNHNS, CDR2 SASEGT. The J segment lost 1 base and the V segment lost 5 bases, leaving 8 bases of the junction unmatched. The CDR3 region is CASSHQRQGSNQPQHF. CDR3 nucleotide sequence: TGTGCCAGCAGTCACCAAAGACAGGGAAGCAATCAGCCCCAGCATTTT.